This TCR beta chain emerged from a study of T cell responses to AZD1222 COVID-19 vaccine. Study-wide points: All repertoire sampling was performed exclusively after the peak T cell response. Only a handful of AZD1222 recipients tested seropositive at baseline. Regions 160-218 and 743-854 dominated among vaccine-associated CD4 TCRs spanning spike. The reported proportion of spike-specific TCRs targeting unmutated variant regions was nearly half.

This clone has a single count. The antigen is unknown. J lost 2 bases, V lost 5 bases, and 8 bases had no gene match. This CDR3 is built from 15 residues. The V gene's germline CDR1 is MDHEN and CDR2 SYDVKM. The data were produced by immunoSEQ multiplex PCR, yet TCRdb's version contains in-frame clones alone and is incomplete. The table lists roughly 140,000 clones, roughly nine tenths of them singletons, with approximately 7% in the top ten. This receptor was taken from an adult who had recovered from COVID-19. The chain combines TRBV28 with TRBJ2-5; 7 bases agree with TRBD1. Sequencing was performed on peripheral blood, taken after recovery from COVID-19. The CDR3 is CASSTGAGGQETQYF. In nucleotides, the CDR3 is TGTGCCAGCAGTACCGGGGCAGGGGGTCAAGAGACCCAGTACTTC.